This T cell receptor beta chain was retrieved from a study of shared clonotypes between healthy human individuals. V was shortened by 4 bases and J by 8 bases, with 17 bases between the two germline ends. CDR1 is MGHRA, CDR2 YSYEKL, per germline. This CDR3 is built from 14 residues. Sorted-subset replicate PCRs used approximately 200 ng of genomic DNA. This amount corresponded to about 29,000 T cell genomes. As handled by the study authors: Junction-only immunoSEQ sequences carried no quality scores, so filtering differed. Sequencing was performed with immunoSEQ multiplex PCR; in TCRdb, only in-frame clones are kept and a portion is missing. The V and J calls and clone size are taken from that table; D and trimming were inferred from the DNA. The table includes some 2,500,000 clones, 80% to 95% detected once. Details on this clone: Its target is not known.

Notes on the study in general: Naive subsets usually exceeded memory subsets in estimated richness. Several donors showed sharing of around 5% of naive CD4 clonotypes.

The TCR comes from a young man in good health. Some clones in this sample may be carry-over from other donors' samples. The sequenced sample consisted of naive CD4+ T cells from PBMCs. Specified subset: CD45RA+ positively selected. The chain carries TRBV4-1 and TRBJ1-2; D unclear. The CDR3, as DNA: TGCGCCAGCAGCCCACTGGGCCTTTTGGGCGGCTACACCTTC. As protein: CASSPLGLLGGYTF.